This T cell receptor (beta chain) was recovered during a study of human T cells and chemical hapten exposure. Study information: During the approximately 25-week study period, patients had diphenylcyclopropenone applied to the scalp every week.

A word on this clonotype: What it binds is unknown.

Study-level results: Expanded TCR counts at PT1 went up together with patch test score, a positive correlation. Alopecia affecting every donor means their immune response may not match healthy people's.

TCRdb ran MiXCR on the RACE reads and lists one entry per CDR3 protein. The data contain hundreds of thousands of distinct CDR3 sequences, just under 6.5% of them singletons. Time point in this sample: patch test 2, 6 weeks after DPC sensitization. The treatment here: therapeutic diphenylcyclopropenone sensitization with weekly scalp DPC. Suited to DPC and affected by alopecia, the donors ranged from 18 to 70 years old. The trim removed 5 bases at V and 3 bases at J, leaving 7 bases unmatched. The V gene's germline CDR1 is SGHVS and CDR2 FQNEAQ. The CDR3 sequence is 14 residues long. This TCR derives from a woman aged 18-30 years with alopecia areata. Some clones in this sample may be carry-over from other donors' samples. The sequencing here drew on whole blood, taken in connection with sensitization to the hapten diphenylcyclopropenone (DPC). The rearrangement links TRBV7-8 to TRBJ2-7; 7 nucleotides line up with TRBD1. The CDR3 spells CASSDRRDSYEQYF. CDR3 coding DNA: TGTGCCAGCAGCGATCGCCGGGACAGCTACGAGCAGTACTTC.